The TCR beta chain described here comes from a study of CD8+ T cells in alopecia areata. Study results and caveats: The study found TCR sharing across patients less clear than in mice, possibly for HLA reasons. Lesional scalp displayed greater clonality than normal scalp, most notably in alopecia totalis/universalis.

Per the germline V gene, CDR1 is MNHEY and CDR2 is SMNVEV (reference sequence). This CDR3 is 12 amino acids long. Trimming at V came to 7 bases and at J to 3 bases, leaving 3 bases not matched to a gene. Investigators sorted PBMCs to obtain both CD4+ and CD8+ T cells. The authors extracted RNA and reverse transcribed it into cDNA as the sequencing template. Using immunoSEQ multiplex PCR, the repertoire was profiled, and TCRdb retains in-frame clones only, with some absent. This sample has 65,000 to 95,000 clones, with just over 50% found just once. Comment on this clone: Its antigen is as yet unknown.

Sequenced material: NKG2D-high CD8+ T cells sorted from blood. This TCR derives from a human donor with alopecia areata. The rearrangement links TRBV27 to TRBJ2-7; 7 nucleotides agree with TRBD2. The CDR3 DNA reads as TGTGCCAGCATGGGGGAGGGCTACGAGCAGTACTTC. Amino acids: CASMGEGYEQYF.